A single sample gave rise to the 3 T cell receptor beta chains below, sequenced in a study of cytomegalovirus exposure and HLA in healthy donors. 13 Jbeta primers and 60 Vbeta primers were used for the PCR. The repertoire was sequenced with immunoSEQ multiplex PCR; TCRdb's copy has only in-frame clones and lacks some. This sample carries about 160,000 clones, about 80% of them seen once, and the ten largest clones take about 1.6%. What was sequenced was PBMCs. These receptor sequences come from a man in his forties in good health and CMV-seronegative.

This chain joins TRBV7-9 and TRBJ1-2; D is undetermined. The CDR3 is 12 amino acids. The V end lost 1 base, the J end lost 5 bases, and 5 bases lay between the germline ends. Germline CDR1 and CDR2: SEHNR and FQNEAQ (reference sequence). The CDR3 loop reads CASSLVSYGYTF. The CDR3 DNA sequence: TGTGCCAGCAGCTTAGTCTCTTATGGCTACACCTTC.

In regard to this clone: Sequence at one end of the junction differs from germline and may be a read error. This rearrangement joins TRBV7-8 to TRBJ2-1; D remains unclear. The V gene's germline CDR1 is SGHVS and CDR2 FQNEAQ. The CDR3 covers 13 residues. The CDR3 reads CATSPGSYNEQFF. The CDR3 nucleotides read TGTGCCACCAGCCCAGGATCCTACAATGAGCAGTTCTTC.

This chain uses TRBV4-1 with TRBJ2-1; TRBD2 matches at 13 bases. V gave up 5 bases and J gave up 0 bases; unmatched junction bases: 4. Germline CDR1 MGHRA, CDR2 YSYEKL. CDR3 length equals 17 residues. CDR3 DNA sequence: TGCGCCAGCAGCGGACTAGCGGGAGACCCCTCCTACAATGAGCAGTTCTTC. It codes for CASSGLAGDPSYNEQFF.